The 13 T cell receptor beta chains in this list originate from one sample, sequenced in a study of T cell clones after liver transplantation. The protocol was immunoSEQ multiplex PCR, while the TCRdb copy is restricted to in-frame clones and leaves out a portion. The table lists some 11,000 clones, roughly 74% of them singletons. The material sequenced was CD8+ T cells from blood, taken at the 22-month timepoint. These TCRs come from a human patient who received a liver transplant. Part of the T cells may come from the graft donor.

The chain joins TRBV12-5 to TRBJ1-2; 8 bases align to TRBD1. Trimming took 3 bases from V and 1 from J; bases not matched to a gene: 4. CDR1 is LGHNT, CDR2 FRNRAP, per germline. This CDR3 is 15 amino acids long. This CDR3 reads CASGFRTGHNYGYTF. For the CDR3, the DNA is TGTGCTAGTGGTTTCCGGACAGGGCATAACTATGGCTACACCTTC.

This rearrangement joins TRBV10-3 to TRBJ2-5; TRBD2 matches at 8 bases. The length of the CDR3 is 13 residues. The germline V gene has CDR1 ENHRY and CDR2 SYGVKD. V gave up 5 bases and J gave up 4 bases; unmatched junction bases: 3. In DNA, the CDR3 is TGTGCCATCAGTAGCGGGAGCGCAGAGACCCAGTACTTC. Translation: CAISSGSAETQYF.

V usage is TRBV4-3 and J usage is TRBJ2-5; 10 bases agree with TRBD2. The germline CDR1 and CDR2 sequences are LGHNA and YSLEER. Unmatched junction bases numbered 7, after V lost 1 base and J lost 2 bases. The CDR3 runs to 17 residues. CDR3 DNA: TGCGCCAGCAGCCAAGCCCCAGGACTAGCGGTACAAGAGACCCAGTACTTC. It translates to CASSQAPGLAVQETQYF.

V and J are TRBV4-1 and TRBJ2-2; 11 nucleotides agree with TRBD2. This CDR3 comprises 16 residues. Germline V CDR1 and CDR2: MGHRA, YSYEKL. Unmatched junction bases numbered 8, after V lost 5 bases and J lost 6 bases. The CDR3 loop is CASSDLAGGVAGELFF. DNA of the CDR3: TGCGCCAGCAGCGACCTAGCGGGGGGCGTCGCCGGGGAGCTGTTTTTT.

This clone was observed a few times. J is TRBJ1-4 and V is TRBV2; D not certain. Trimming pared 0 bases from V and 8 bases from J, leaving 13 bases between. The CDR3 contains 15 residues. Germline CDR1 and CDR2: SNHLY and FYNNEI. CDR3 protein: CASSEANGVWEKLFF. DNA of the CDR3: TGTGCCAGCAGTGAAGCGAATGGGGTTTGGGAAAAACTGTTTTTT. The full variable domain, in which reference TRBV2 and TRBJ1-4 provide the parts outside the CDR3, is EPEVTQTPSHQVTQMGQEVILRCVPISNHLYFYWYRQILGQKVEFLVSFYNNEISEKSEIFDDQFSVERPDGSNFTLKIRSTKLEDSAMYFCASSEANGVWEKLFFGSGTQLSVL.

A word on this clone: This specimen includes other DNA sequences encoding the same CDR3. This chain links TRBV6-6 with TRBJ2-7, with 9 bases lining up with TRBD1. J was trimmed by 4 bases and V by 6 bases; bases with no gene match: 7. In germline, CDR1 is MNHNY, CDR2 SVGAGI (reference sequence). The CDR3 is 14 amino acids. The CDR3 protein is CASSPGTGKYEQYF. CDR3 nucleotide sequence: TGTGCCAGCAGCCCCGGGACAGGGAAGTACGAGCAGTACTTC.

The chain has TRBV11-2 and TRBJ2-5; D gene unclear. Germline-derived CDR1 and CDR2 are SGHAT and FQNNGV. The CDR3 contains 12 residues. Trimming took 0 bases from V and 4 from J, leaving 3 bases between them. The CDR3 spells CASSLDGETQYF. The CDR3 DNA follows: TGTGCCAGCAGCTTAGATGGAGAGACCCAGTACTTC.

V is TRBV4-2 and J is TRBJ2-1; D is unresolved. V dropped 1 base and J dropped 6 bases, with 13 bases sitting between them. The CDR3 runs 15 residues. Germline CDR1 reads LGHNA; CDR2 reads YNFKEQ. Here the CDR3 DNA reads TGTGCCAGCAGCCAAGGCCCCCTACTCAGCAATGAGCAGTTCTTC. Protein product: CASSQGPLLSNEQFF.

V is TRBV6-5 and J is TRBJ2-2; D is uncertain. In germline, CDR1 is MNHEY, CDR2 SVGAGI. V was clipped by 2 bases and J by 3 bases, with 10 bases between them. The CDR3 has 15 residues. The CDR3: CASSYQDGYTGELFF. The DNA of the CDR3 is TGTGCCAGCAGTTACCAGGACGGCTACACCGGGGAGCTGTTTTTT.

The chain recombines TRBV10-3 with TRBJ2-1; 10 bases line up with TRBD2. Germline V lookup: CDR1 ENHRY, CDR2 SYGVKD. The CDR3 is made up of 14 amino acids. V lost 10 bases and J lost 6; bases outside the gene matches: 9. The CDR3 reads CATVAGGPPNEQFF. CDR3 nucleotides: TGTGCCACCGTAGCGGGAGGTCCTCCCAATGAGCAGTTCTTC.

The chain has TRBV5-3 and TRBJ2-2; D gene unclear. TRBV5-3 is an ORF, and what it does is uncertain. The germline V and J ends were trimmed by 2 bases and 1 base, with 6 bases remaining between them. CDR3 length: 14 residues. CDR3 DNA: TGTGCCAGAAGCTTTGTCCAGAACACCGGGGAGCTGTTTTTT. This translates into CARSFVQNTGELFF.

This clone showed up many times. The chain links TRBV29-1 to TRBJ1-1; D unclear. The V gene's germline CDR1 is SQVTM and CDR2 ANQGSEA. The CDR3 extends over 14 amino acids. The germline V and J ends were trimmed by 6 bases and 1 base, with 15 bases remaining between them. DNA for the CDR3: TGCAGCGTATTCCTTACACACCAGAACACTGAAGCTTTCTTT. Translated: CSVFLTHQNTEAFF.

Only one count was recorded for this clone. The gene calls are TRBV5-1 and TRBJ2-2, with TRBD2 matching over 10 bases. The V gene end was trimmed by 4 bases and the J gene end by 5 bases; junction bases not matched to a gene: 11. Germline V lookup: CDR1 SGHRS, CDR2 YFSETQ. The CDR3 loop spans 17 amino acids. The CDR3 loop reads CASSPPHSGGLTGELFF. CDR3 DNA: TGCGCCAGCAGCCCACCGCATAGCGGGGGGTTAACCGGGGAGCTGTTTTTT.